The entry below gives a single TCR beta chain sequence along with its context. Participant ages covered about 18 to 95 years across about 22 US areas. In assigning cohorts, the study relied on participant-reported clinical history. This specimen comes from a study of blood T cell repertoires in COVID-19. Original processing methods: Amplification with reference gene primers provided the estimates of nucleated cell counts. Assay used: immunoSEQ multiplex PCR; TCRdb lists only in-frame clones, some missing. That table gives V, J and clone size, and the DNA gave D and trimming. The sample includes fewer than 200,000 clones, 84% seen only once; the top ten take 3.2%. CDR3 length: 15 amino acids. V was clipped by 1 base and J by 7 bases; unmatched bases: 2. CDR1 SGHTA and CDR2 FQGTGA come from the germline V gene.

V usage is TRBV7-3 and J usage is TRBJ1-6; 9 nucleotides align to TRBD1. Sample: PBMCs or T cells enriched from blood (not recorded which). The receptor was isolated from a woman aged 25 to 45 who had been exposed to COVID-19. CDR3 nucleotides: TGTGCCAGCAGCTTAAATGGACAGGGGAATTCACCCCTCCACTTT. Residues: CASSLNGQGNSPLHF.